This T cell receptor (beta chain) was identified in a study of blood T cell repertoires in COVID-19. On the study more broadly: From the United States, Italy and Spain came samples of acute and convalescent COVID-19. In each case, the material was cDNA or gDNA derived from T cells, B-cell-depleted T cells, or PBMCs.

Per the study methods: It was from reference gene primer amplification that nucleated cell counts were estimated. Measured with immunoSEQ multiplex PCR; TCRdb has only the in-frame clones, and not every one. V and J calls and clone size are copied from that table; D and trimming were computed from the DNA. The sample carries 25,000 to 35,000 clones, 77% recorded once. The CDR3 has 13 amino acids. V was cut by 6 bases and J by 6 bases, with 14 bases left in between. Germline CDR1 is MDHEN and CDR2 is SYDVKM. The chain has TRBV28 and TRBJ2-5, with a weak D call TRBD1 (6 bases). This receptor was obtained from a woman aged 70-85 years with active or convalescent COVID-19. The sample was peripheral blood. The CDR3 spells CASRQGFRQTQYF. The CDR3 region has the DNA TGTGCCAGCAGACAGGGTTTCAGGCAGACCCAGTACTTC.